The rows below give T cell receptor beta chains drawn from one sample of a study of blood T cells in healthy people across ages. MiXCR, run by TCRdb on the 5' RACE reads, gives a single entry per CDR3 protein. The sample includes about 1.5 million distinct CDR3 sequences, around 40% seen only once; the top ten take about 4%. Specimen: blood. Receptors were obtained from a woman between 18 and 29 years old in good health. Each CDR3 is given with its conserved first and last residue. Each record gives: clone size, D gene, V gene, J gene, CDR3 protein, CDR3 DNA. A D gene is named only where the DNA matches it firmly. Only part of the rows carry a size: once, few, many, or a class if the clone is expanded.

.,TRBD1,TRBV6-2/TRBV6-3,TRBJ1-1,CASSPTTGRGATEAFF,TGTGCCAGCAGCCCAACGACAGGGAGAGGTGCGACTGAAGCTTTCTTT
.,TRBD2,TRBV11-2,TRBJ2-1,CASSSYGLAGDNEQFF,TGTGCCAGCAGCTCCTACGGACTAGCGGGAGACAATGAGCAGTTCTTC
.,TRBD2,TRBV20-1,TRBJ2-5,CSARLAERETQYF,TGCAGTGCGAGACTAGCGGAACGAGAGACCCAATACTTC
.,.,TRBV11-2,TRBJ2-2,CASRSGRFPPGELFF,TGTGCCAGCAGATCGGGACGATTCCCACCCGGGGAGCTGTTTTTT
.,.,TRBV12-1,TRBJ2-3,CASSFCLAGAQPSTDTQYF,TGTGCCAGCAGCTTTTGTCTAGCGGGAGCTCAGCCTAGCACAGATACGCAGTATTTT
few,.,TRBV12-3/TRBV12-4,TRBJ2-3,CASSPLASGTQYF,TGTGCCAGCAGTCCTCTAGCGTCCGGTACGCAGTATTTT
.,TRBD2,TRBV4-1,TRBJ2-7,CASSQGTSGRIEGEQYF,TGCGCCAGCAGCCAAGGGACTAGCGGGAGGATTGAGGGCGAGCAGTACTTC
.,.,TRBV7-9,TRBJ1-1,CASTLSGGSEAFF,TGTGCCAGCACCCTTAGTGGGGGGTCTGAAGCTTTCTTT
.,.,TRBV5-1,TRBJ2-7,CASGSGVGSYEQYF,TGCGCCAGCGGCTCGGGGGTAGGGTCCTACGAGCAGTACTTC
.,TRBD2,TRBV20-1,TRBJ2-1,CSARTGTSGRRQFF,TGCAGTGCTAGGACGGGGACTAGCGGGAGAAGGCAGTTCTTC
few,.,TRBV7-9,TRBJ1-2,CASSSEQGFNSGYTF,TGTGCCAGCAGCTCGGAGCAGGGGTTTAACTCTGGCTACACCTTC
once,TRBD2,TRBV20-1,TRBJ2-1,CSARVLVSGKGSSYNEQFF,TGCAGTGCTAGAGTGCTGGTTAGCGGGAAGGGGAGCTCCTACAATGAGCAGTTCTTC
.,TRBD1,TRBV7-8,TRBJ2-5,CASSIMTGHETQYF,TGTGCCAGCAGCATTATGACAGGGCATGAGACCCAGTACTTC
.,TRBD2,TRBV20-1,TRBJ2-3,CSATGTSGGADTQYF,TGCAGTGCAACCGGGACTAGCGGGGGGGCAGATACGCAGTATTTT
.,TRBD2,TRBV13,TRBJ2-3,CASTRRGLAGVSAHDTQYF,TGTGCCAGCACTCGAAGGGGACTAGCGGGAGTATCAGCACATGATACGCAGTATTTT
.,.,TRBV25-1,TRBJ1-1,CASSDWGQGHEAFF,TGTGCCAGCAGTGATTGGGGACAAGGCCATGAAGCTTTCTTT
.,.,TRBV7-2,TRBJ1-2,CASSTGEAYGYTF,TGTGCCAGCAGCACCGGAGAGGCCTATGGCTACACCTTC
.,.,TRBV6-5,TRBJ1-2,CASSYVSDRNYGYTF,TGTGCCAGCAGTTACGTTTCGGACCGTAACTATGGCTACACCTTC
many,.,TRBV12-3/TRBV12-4,TRBJ1-6,CASSLGGSSYNSPLHF,TGTGCCAGCAGCTTGGGGGGGAGCTCCTATAATTCACCCCTCCACTTT
.,.,TRBV6-6,TRBJ2-5,CASGNLEQYF,TGTGCCAGCGGTAATTTGGAGCAGTACTTC
.,TRBD2,TRBV20-1,TRBJ2-7,CSARKPSGTNEQYF,TGCAGTGCTAGAAAGCCTAGCGGGACCAATGAGCAGTACTTC
.,.,TRBV10-3,TRBJ2-6,CAISDGSDSGANVLTF,TGTGCCATCAGTGACGGCAGTGACTCTGGGGCCAACGTCCTGACTTTC
few,TRBD2,TRBV6-1,TRBJ2-2,CASSARGANTGELFF,TGTGCCAGCAGTGCTCGGGGGGCGAACACCGGGGAGCTGTTTTTT
few,.,TRBV6-5,TRBJ2-1,CASSPKGRHSYNEQFF,TGTGCCAGCAGTCCCAAGGGGCGGCACTCCTACAATGAGCAGTTCTTC
.,TRBD2,TRBV29-1,TRBJ2-7,CSVTDQSGRGYNEQYF,TGCAGCGTTACAGACCAAAGCGGGAGGGGCTACAATGAGCAGTACTTC
.,.,TRBV5-1,TRBJ1-1,CASSGGRGNTEAFF,TGCGCCAGCAGCGGGGGACGGGGGAACACTGAAGCTTTCTTT
few,.,TRBV27,TRBJ1-2,CASSLVAGEYGYTF,TGTGCCAGCAGTCTCGTAGCAGGGGAGTATGGCTACACCTTC
once,TRBD1,TRBV7-9,TRBJ1-4,CASSLGASGGVFNEKLFF,TGTGCCAGCAGTCTAGGGGCCTCAGGGGGCGTCTTTAATGAAAAACTGTTTTTT
.,TRBD1,TRBV30,TRBJ1-6,CAWSRGQASPLHF,TGTGCCTGGAGTAGGGGGCAAGCTTCACCCCTCCACTTT
few,.,TRBV6-5,TRBJ1-1,CASSYIGRTEAFF,TGTGCCAGCAGTTACATAGGGAGGACTGAAGCTTTCTTT
.,.,TRBV29-1,TRBJ2-2,CSGSDYGELFF,TGCAGCGGATCGGACTACGGGGAGCTGTTTTTT
few,.,TRBV15,TRBJ1-4,CATSRDPRAGYNEKLFF,TGTGCCACCAGCAGAGATCCGCGAGCGGGATATAATGAAAAACTGTTTTTT
.,TRBD1,TRBV12-3/TRBV12-4,TRBJ2-2,CASRNTGATGELFF,TGTGCCAGCAGAAATACAGGGGCCACCGGGGAGCTGTTTTTT
.,.,TRBV9,TRBJ2-5,CASSDYLGETQYF,TGTGCCAGCAGCGATTACTTAGGAGAGACCCAGTACTTC
few,.,TRBV27,TRBJ2-3,CASSSGGPGTDTQYF,TGTGCCAGCAGCTCCGGAGGGCCCGGCACAGATACGCAGTATTTT
.,TRBD1,TRBV12-3/TRBV12-4,TRBJ2-5,CASSFRDSRLETQYF,TGTGCCAGCAGTTTCCGGGACAGTCGGTTGGAGACCCAGTACTTC
.,.,TRBV9,TRBJ2-3,CASSVSTTTTDTQYF,TGTGCCAGCAGCGTATCCACTACAACTACAGATACGCAGTATTTT
few,.,TRBV7-9,TRBJ1-1,CASSYQGSDTEAFF,TGTGCCAGCAGCTATCAGGGGTCGGACACTGAAGCTTTCTTT
.,.,TRBV4-3,TRBJ2-1,CASSQGTVNEQFF,TGCGCCAGCAGCCAAGGAACAGTGAATGAGCAGTTCTTC
.,TRBD1,TRBV3-1,TRBJ1-1,CASSQEGTALNTEAFF,TGTGCCAGCAGCCAGGAAGGGACAGCACTGAACACTGAAGCTTTCTTT